Below, one TCR beta chain is given with its context. The CDR3 has 16 amino acids. J was trimmed by 2 bases and V by 4 bases; bases with no gene match: 3. Per the germline V gene, CDR1 is LGHDT and CDR2 is YNNKEL (reference sequence). Clones were sequenced by immunoSEQ multiplex PCR, and TCRdb holds only the in-frame ones, with some missing. The table lists fewer than 350,000 clones, roughly 90% of them singletons. The sample is drawn from a study of blood T cell repertoires in COVID-19. Study-wide context: The samples span acute and convalescent COVID-19 from the United States, Italy and Spain.

Source material: PBMCs or T cells enriched from blood (not recorded which). The V and J genes are TRBV3-1 (or the pseudogene TRBV3-2) and TRBJ2-3, with 13 nucleotides matching TRBD2. This clonotype originated in a woman in her 30s who had been exposed to COVID-19. This chain's CDR3 is CASSPGLAGVTDTQYF. In DNA, the CDR3 is TGTGCCAGCAGCCCTGGACTAGCGGGAGTCACAGATACGCAGTATTTT.